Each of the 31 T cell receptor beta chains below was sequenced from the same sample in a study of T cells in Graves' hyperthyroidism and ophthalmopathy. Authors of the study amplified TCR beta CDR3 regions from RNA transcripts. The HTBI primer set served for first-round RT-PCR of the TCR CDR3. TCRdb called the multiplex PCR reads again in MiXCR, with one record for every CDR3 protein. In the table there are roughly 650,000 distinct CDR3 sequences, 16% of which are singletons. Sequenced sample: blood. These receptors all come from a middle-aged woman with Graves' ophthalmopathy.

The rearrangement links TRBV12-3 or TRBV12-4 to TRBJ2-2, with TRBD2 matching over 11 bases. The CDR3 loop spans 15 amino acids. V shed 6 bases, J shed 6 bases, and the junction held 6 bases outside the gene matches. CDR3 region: CASRTGTSGPGELFF. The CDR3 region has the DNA TGTGCCAGCAGAACCGGGACTAGCGGCCCCGGGGAGCTGTTTTTT.

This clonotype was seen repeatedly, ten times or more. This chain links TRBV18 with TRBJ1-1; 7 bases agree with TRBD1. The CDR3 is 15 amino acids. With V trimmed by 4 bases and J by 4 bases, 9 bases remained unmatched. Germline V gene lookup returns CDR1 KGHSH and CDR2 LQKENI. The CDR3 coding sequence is TGTGCCAGCTCACTAATGGGACAGCTCACCACTGAAGCTTTCTTT. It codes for CASSLMGQLTTEAFF. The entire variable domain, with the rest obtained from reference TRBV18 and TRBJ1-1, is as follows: NAGVMQNPRHLVRRRGQEARLRCSPMKGHSHVYWYRQLPEEGLKFMVYLQKENIIDESGMPKERFSAEFPKEGPSILRIQQVVRGDSAAYFCASSLMGQLTTEAFFGQGTRLTVV.

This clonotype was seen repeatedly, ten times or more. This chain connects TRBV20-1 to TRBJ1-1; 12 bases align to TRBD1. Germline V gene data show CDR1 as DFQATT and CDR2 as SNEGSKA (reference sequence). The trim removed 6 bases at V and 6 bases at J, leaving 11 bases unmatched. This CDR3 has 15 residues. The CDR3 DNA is TGCAGTGCCTTACAGAGGGACAGGGGGCTTGCTGAAGCTTTCTTT. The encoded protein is CSALQRDRGLAEAFF.

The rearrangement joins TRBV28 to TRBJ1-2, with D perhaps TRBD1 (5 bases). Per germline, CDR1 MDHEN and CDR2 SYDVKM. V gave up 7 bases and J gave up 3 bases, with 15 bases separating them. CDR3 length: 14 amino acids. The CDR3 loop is CASTPGGNDYGYTF. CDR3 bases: TGTGCCAGCACGCCGGGGGGAAACGACTATGGCTACACCTTC.

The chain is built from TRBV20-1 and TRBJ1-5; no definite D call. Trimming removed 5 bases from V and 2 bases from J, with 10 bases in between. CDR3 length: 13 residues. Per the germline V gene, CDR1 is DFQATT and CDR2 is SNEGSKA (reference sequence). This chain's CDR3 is CSAPFEGNQPQHF. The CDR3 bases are TGCAGTGCTCCATTCGAAGGCAATCAGCCCCAGCATTTT.

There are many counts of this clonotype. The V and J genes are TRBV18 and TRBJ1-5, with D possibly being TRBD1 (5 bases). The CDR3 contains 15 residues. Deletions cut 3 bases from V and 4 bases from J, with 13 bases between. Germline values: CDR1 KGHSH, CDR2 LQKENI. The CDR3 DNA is TGTGCCAGCTCACCCTCGCAGGGTAGTAATCAGCCCCAGCATTTT. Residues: CASSPSQGSNQPQHF. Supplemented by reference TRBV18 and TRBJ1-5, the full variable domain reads NAGVMQNPRHLVRRRGQEARLRCSPMKGHSHVYWYRQLPEEGLKFMVYLQKENIIDESGMPKERFSAEFPKEGPSILRIQQVVRGDSAAYFCASSPSQGSNQPQHFGDGTRLSIL.

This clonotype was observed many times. This CDR3 is CSAPPNEGRGIEQFF. In nucleotides, the CDR3 is TGCAGTGCCCCCCCAAACGAGGGACGAGGCATTGAGCAGTTCTTC. The V gene is TRBV20-1, the J gene TRBJ2-1; D tentatively reads TRBD1 or TRBD2 (5 bases each). The CDR3 length is 15 residues. With 6 bases removed from V and 9 bases from J, the gap between germline ends came to 24 bases. Germline assignment: CDR1 DFQATT and CDR2 SNEGSKA (reference sequence).

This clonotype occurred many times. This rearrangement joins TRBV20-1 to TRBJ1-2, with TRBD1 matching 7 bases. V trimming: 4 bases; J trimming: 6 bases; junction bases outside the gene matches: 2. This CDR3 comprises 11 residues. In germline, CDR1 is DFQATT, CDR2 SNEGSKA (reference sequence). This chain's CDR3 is CSAIQGNGYTF. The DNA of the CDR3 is TGCAGTGCTATACAGGGGAATGGCTACACCTTC.

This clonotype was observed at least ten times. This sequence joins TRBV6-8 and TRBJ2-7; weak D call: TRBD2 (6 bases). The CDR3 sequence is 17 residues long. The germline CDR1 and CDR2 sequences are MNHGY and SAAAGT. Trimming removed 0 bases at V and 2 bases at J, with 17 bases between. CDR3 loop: CASSYSRSNWGAYEQYF. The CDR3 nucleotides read TGTGCCAGCAGTTACTCGAGGTCCAACTGGGGGGCCTACGAGCAGTACTTC.

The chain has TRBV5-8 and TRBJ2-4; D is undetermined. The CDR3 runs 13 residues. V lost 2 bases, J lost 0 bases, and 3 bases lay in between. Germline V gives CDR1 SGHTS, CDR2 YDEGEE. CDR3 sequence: CASSLKAKNIQYF. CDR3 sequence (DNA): TGTGCCAGCAGCTTAAAAGCCAAAAACATTCAGTACTTC.

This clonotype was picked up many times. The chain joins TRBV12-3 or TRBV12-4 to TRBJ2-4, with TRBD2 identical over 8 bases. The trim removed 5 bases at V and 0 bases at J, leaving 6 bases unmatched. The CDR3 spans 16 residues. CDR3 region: CASSPGLAEAKNIQYF. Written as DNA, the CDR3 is TGTGCCAGCAGTCCTGGACTAGCAGAAGCCAAAAACATTCAGTACTTC.

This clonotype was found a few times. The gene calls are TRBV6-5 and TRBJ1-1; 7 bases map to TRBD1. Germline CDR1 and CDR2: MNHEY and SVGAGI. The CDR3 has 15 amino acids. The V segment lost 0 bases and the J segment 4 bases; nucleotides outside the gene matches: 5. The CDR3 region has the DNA TGTGCCAGCAGTTACTCGACAGGGACGCCCACTGAAGCTTTCTTT. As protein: CASSYSTGTPTEAFF.

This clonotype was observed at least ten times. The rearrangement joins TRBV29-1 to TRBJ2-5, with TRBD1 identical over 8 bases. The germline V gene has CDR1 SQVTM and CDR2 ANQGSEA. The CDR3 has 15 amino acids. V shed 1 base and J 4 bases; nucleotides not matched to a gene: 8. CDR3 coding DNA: TGCAGCGTTGAAGGGGAGATCACAGGGGGAGAGACCCAGTACTTC. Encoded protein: CSVEGEITGGETQYF.

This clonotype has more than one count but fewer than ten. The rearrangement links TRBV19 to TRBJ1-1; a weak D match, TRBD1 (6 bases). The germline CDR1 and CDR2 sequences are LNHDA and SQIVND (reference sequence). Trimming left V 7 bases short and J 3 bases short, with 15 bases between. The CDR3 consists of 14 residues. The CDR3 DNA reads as TGTGCCAGTACCTCGGGACATGGGGACACTGAAGCTTTCTTT. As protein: CASTSGHGDTEAFF.

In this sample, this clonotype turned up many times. The CDR3 protein is CASSYGPTGETQYF. The CDR3, as DNA: TGTGCCAGCAGCTACGGTCCAACAGGGGAGACCCAGTACTTC. The chain joins TRBV11-2 to TRBJ2-5, with D maybe TRBD1 (6 bases). There are 14 residues in the CDR3. Trimming pared 4 bases from V and 5 bases from J, leaving 14 bases between. The germline CDR1 and CDR2 sequences are SGHAT and FQNNGV.

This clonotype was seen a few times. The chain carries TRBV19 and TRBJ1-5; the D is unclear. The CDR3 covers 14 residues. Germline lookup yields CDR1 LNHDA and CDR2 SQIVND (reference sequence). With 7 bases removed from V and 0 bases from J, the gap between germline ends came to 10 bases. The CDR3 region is CASTPRVSNQPQHF. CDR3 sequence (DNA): TGTGCCAGTACCCCAAGGGTTAGCAATCAGCCCCAGCATTTT.

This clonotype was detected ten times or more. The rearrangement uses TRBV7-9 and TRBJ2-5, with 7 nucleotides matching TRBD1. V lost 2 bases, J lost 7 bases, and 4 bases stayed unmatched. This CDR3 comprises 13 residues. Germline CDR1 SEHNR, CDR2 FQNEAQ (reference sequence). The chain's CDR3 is CASSLPQGSTQYF. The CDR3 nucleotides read TGTGCCAGCAGCTTACCACAGGGGTCGACCCAGTACTTC.

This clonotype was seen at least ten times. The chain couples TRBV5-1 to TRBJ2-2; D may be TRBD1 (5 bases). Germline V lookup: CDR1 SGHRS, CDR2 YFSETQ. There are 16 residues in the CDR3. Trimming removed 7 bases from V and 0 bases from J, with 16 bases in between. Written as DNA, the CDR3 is TGCGCCAGCTGCAGTGGGCAGGGCTCGAACACCGGGGAGCTGTTTTTT. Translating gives CASCSGQGSNTGELFF.

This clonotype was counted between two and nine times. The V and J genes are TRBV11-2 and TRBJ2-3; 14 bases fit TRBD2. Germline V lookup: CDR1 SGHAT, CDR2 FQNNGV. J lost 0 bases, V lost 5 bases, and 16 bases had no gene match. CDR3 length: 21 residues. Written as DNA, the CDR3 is TGTGCCAGCAGCAAAACGTCCGGGACTAGCGGGGGCGCTTCTAGCACAGATACGCAGTATTTT. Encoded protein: CASSKTSGTSGGASSTDTQYF. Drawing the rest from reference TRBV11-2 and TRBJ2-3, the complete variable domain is EAGVAQSPRYKIIEKRQSVAFWCNPISGHATLYWYQQILGQGPKLLIQFQNNGVVDDSQLPKDRFSAERLKGVDSTLKIQPAKLEDSAVYLCASSKTSGTSGGASSTDTQYFGPGTRLTVL.

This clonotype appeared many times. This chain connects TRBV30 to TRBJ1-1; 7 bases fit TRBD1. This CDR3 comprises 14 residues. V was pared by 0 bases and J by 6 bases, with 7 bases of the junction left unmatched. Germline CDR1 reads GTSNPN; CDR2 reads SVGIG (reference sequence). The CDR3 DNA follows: TGTGCCTGGAGTGTAGGACAGGAGGTTCCTGAAGCTTTCTTT. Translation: CAWSVGQEVPEAFF.

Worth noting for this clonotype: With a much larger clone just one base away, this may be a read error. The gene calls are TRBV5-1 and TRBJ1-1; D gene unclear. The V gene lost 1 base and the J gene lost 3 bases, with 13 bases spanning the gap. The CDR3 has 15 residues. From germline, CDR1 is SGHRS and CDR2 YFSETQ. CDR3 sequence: CASSLTTSTDTEAFF. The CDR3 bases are TGCGCCAGCAGCTTGACCACCTCTACGGACACTGAAGCTTTCTTT.

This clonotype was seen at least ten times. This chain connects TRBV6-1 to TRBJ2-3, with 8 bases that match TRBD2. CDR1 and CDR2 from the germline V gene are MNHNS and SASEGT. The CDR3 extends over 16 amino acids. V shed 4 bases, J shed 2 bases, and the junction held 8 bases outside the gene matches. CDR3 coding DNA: TGTGCCAGCAGTGTGATCCTAGCGGGTGTCACAGATACGCAGTATTTT. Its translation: CASSVILAGVTDTQYF.

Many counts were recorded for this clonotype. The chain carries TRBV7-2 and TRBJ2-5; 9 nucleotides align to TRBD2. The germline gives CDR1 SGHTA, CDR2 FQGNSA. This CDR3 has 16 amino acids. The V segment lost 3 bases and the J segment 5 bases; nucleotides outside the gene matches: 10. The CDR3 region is CASSFNYQRGAETQYF. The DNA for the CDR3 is TGTGCCAGCAGCTTTAATTACCAGCGGGGGGCTGAGACCCAGTACTTC.

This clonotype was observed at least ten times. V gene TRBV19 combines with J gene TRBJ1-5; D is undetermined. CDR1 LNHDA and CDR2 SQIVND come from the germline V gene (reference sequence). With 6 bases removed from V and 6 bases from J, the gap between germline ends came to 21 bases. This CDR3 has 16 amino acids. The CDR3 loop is CASRPSPLGLGQPQHF. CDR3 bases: TGTGCCAGTAGACCATCCCCGTTAGGTTTAGGTCAGCCCCAGCATTTT. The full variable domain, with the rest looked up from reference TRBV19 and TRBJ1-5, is DGGITQSPKYLFRKEGQNVTLSCEQNLNHDAMYWYRQDPGQGLRLIYYSQIVNDFQKGDIAEGYSVSREKKESFPLTVTSAQKNPTAFYLCASRPSPLGLGQPQHFGDGTRLSIL.

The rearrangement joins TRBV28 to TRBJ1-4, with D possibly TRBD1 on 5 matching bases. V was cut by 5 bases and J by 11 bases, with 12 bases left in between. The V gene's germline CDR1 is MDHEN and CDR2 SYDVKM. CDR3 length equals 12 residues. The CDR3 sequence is CASSPRQSKLFF. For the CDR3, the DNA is TGTGCCAGCAGTCCCCGACAGAGCAAACTGTTTTTT.

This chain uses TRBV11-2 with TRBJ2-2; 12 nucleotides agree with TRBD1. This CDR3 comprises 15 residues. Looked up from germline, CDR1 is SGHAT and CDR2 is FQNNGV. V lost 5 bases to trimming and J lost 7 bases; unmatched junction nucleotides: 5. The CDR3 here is CASSRGQGAVGELFF. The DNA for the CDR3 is TGTGCCAGCAGCCGGGGACAGGGGGCGGTCGGGGAGCTGTTTTTT.

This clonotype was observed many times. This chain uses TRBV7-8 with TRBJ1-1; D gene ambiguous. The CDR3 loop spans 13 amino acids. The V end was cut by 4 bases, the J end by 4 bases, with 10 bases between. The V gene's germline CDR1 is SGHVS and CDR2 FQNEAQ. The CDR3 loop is CASSSVGVTEAFF. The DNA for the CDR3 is TGTGCCAGCAGCTCGGTGGGTGTCACTGAAGCTTTCTTT.

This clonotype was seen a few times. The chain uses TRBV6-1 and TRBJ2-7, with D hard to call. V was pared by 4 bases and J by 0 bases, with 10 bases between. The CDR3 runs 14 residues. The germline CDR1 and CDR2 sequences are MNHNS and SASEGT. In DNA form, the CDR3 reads TGTGCCAGCAGTGGCGGCGGAGACTCCTACGAGCAGTACTTC. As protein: CASSGGGDSYEQYF.

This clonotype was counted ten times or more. CDR3 sequence (DNA): TGTGCCAGCAGCCCTACCCGGGGGGAGACCCAGTACTTC. This encodes CASSPTRGETQYF. The gene calls are TRBV7-3 and TRBJ2-5, with D possibly being TRBD2 (6 bases). This CDR3 contains 13 residues. Germline V lookup: CDR1 SGHTA, CDR2 FQGTGA. Trimming pared 5 bases from V and 5 bases from J, leaving 12 bases between.

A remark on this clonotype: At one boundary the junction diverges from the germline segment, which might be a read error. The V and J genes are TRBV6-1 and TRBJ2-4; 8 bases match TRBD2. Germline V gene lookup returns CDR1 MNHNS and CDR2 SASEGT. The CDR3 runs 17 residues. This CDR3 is CASSEDHRLAAKNIQYF. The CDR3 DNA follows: TGTGCCAGCAGCGAAGACCATCGACTAGCGGCCAAAAACATTCAGTACTTC.

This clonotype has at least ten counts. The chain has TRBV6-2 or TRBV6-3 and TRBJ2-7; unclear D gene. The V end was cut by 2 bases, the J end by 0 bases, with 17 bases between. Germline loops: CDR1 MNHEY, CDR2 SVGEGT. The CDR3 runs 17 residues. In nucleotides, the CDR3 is TGTGCCAGCAGTTACGCGCTTAGGCAGATGAGCTCCTACGAGCAGTACTTC. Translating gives CASSYALRQMSSYEQYF.